The sample holds one count of the clone carrying this T cell receptor (beta chain). The naive CD8 subset, CD45RO-negative cells positively selected for CCR7, excluded terminally differentiated effector memory CD45RA+ cells. TCRdb's table, derived via immunoSEQ multiplex PCR, lists solely in-frame clones and lacks some. The repertoire has roughly 590,000 clones, roughly 95% of them found once; the top ten carry around 0.097%. This sample stems from a study of shared clonotypes between healthy human individuals. Trimming at V came to 5 bases and at J to 0 bases, leaving 16 bases not matched to a gene. The CDR3 is made up of 19 amino acids. Germline CDR1 reads LNHDA; CDR2 reads SQIVND (reference sequence).

The chain joins TRBV19 to TRBJ1-1, with 9 bases identical to TRBD1. The sample was naive CD8+ T cells sorted from blood. The clonotype comes from a woman in her thirties in good health. CDR3 in DNA: TGTGCCAGTAGTCCCAATCCGGGACAGGGTCTGATCCTGAACACTGAAGCTTTCTTT. Amino acids: CASSPNPGQGLILNTEAFF.